The 23 T cell receptor beta chains below all came from one sample that was sequenced in a study of blood T cell repertoires in COVID-19. Method: immunoSEQ multiplex PCR; TCRdb's copy keeps in-frame clones and lacks some. Seen here are 150,000 to 200,000 clones, approximately 75% observed once, and the top ten hold approximately 11%. Sequencing used peripheral blood. The receptors shown here come from a human donor in a cohort sampled during active COVID-19.

J is TRBJ2-3 and V is TRBV15; D remains ambiguous. Germline values: CDR1 LNHNV, CDR2 YYDKDF (reference sequence). The V end lost 1 base, the J end lost 3 bases, and 5 bases lay between the germline ends. The CDR3 runs 13 residues. CDR3 DNA sequence: TGTGCCACCAGCAGAGTGACAACAGATACGCAGTATTTT. It specifies CATSRVTTDTQYF.

This chain joins TRBV27 and TRBJ2-7; maybe TRBD1 (6 bases). The germline CDR1 and CDR2 sequences are MNHEY and SMNVEV (reference sequence). V lost 8 bases to trimming and J lost 6 bases, with 17 bases between them. This CDR3 has 13 residues. The CDR3 loop is CASSRTGPGEQYF. The CDR3 bases are TGTGCCAGCTCTCGCACAGGGCCAGGCGAGCAGTACTTC.

The gene calls are TRBV4-3 and TRBJ2-3; no clear D. This CDR3 comprises 13 residues. Between the trimmed V and J ends, which lost 3 bases and 0 bases, there was a span of 4 bases. Per the germline V gene, CDR1 is LGHNA and CDR2 is YSLEER. The CDR3 loop is CASSHGSTDTQYF. The CDR3, as DNA: TGCGCCAGCAGCCACGGGAGCACAGATACGCAGTATTTT.

This chain uses TRBV28 with TRBJ1-3; weak D call: TRBD1 (6 bases). The CDR3 loop spans 15 amino acids. Germline V gives CDR1 MDHEN, CDR2 SYDVKM. V dropped 5 bases and J dropped 3 bases, with 14 bases sitting between them. CDR3 in DNA: TGTGCCAGCAGTCCACGGACAGTCCATGGAAACACCATATATTTT. Translating it yields CASSPRTVHGNTIYF. Together with reference TRBV28 and TRBJ1-3, the CDR3 gives the full variable domain: DVKVTQSSRYLVKRTGEKVFLECVQDMDHENMFWYRQDPGLGLRLIYFSYDVKMKEKGDIPEGYSVSREKKERFSLILESASTNQTSMYLCASSPRTVHGNTIYFGEGSWLTVV.

This chain links TRBV7-7 with TRBJ1-2; 7 nucleotides match TRBD1. The germline V gene has CDR1 SSHAT and CDR2 FNYEAQ (reference sequence). V shed 5 bases and J 1 base; nucleotides not matched to a gene: 10. This CDR3 has 16 amino acids. CDR3: CASSAAGDRVNYGYTF. CDR3 sequence (DNA): TGTGCCAGCAGCGCTGCAGGGGACAGAGTTAACTATGGCTACACCTTC.

CDR3 loop: CASSRQGHTGELFF. In DNA, the CDR3 is TGTGCCAGTAGTAGACAGGGGCACACCGGGGAGCTGTTTTTT. The rearrangement joins TRBV19 to TRBJ2-2; 8 bases are a match to TRBD1. V shed 4 bases and J 3 bases; nucleotides not matched to a gene: 1. CDR1 and CDR2 (germline): LNHDA, SQIVND (reference sequence). This CDR3 region has 14 residues. Looking up the rest from reference TRBV19 and TRBJ2-2 gives the full variable domain: DGGITQSPKYLFRKEGQNVTLSCEQNLNHDAMYWYRQDPGQGLRLIYYSQIVNDFQKGDIAEGYSVSREKKESFPLTVTSAQKNPTAFYLCASSRQGHTGELFFGEGSRLTVL.

Written as DNA, the CDR3 is TGTGCCAGCAGCGAGGGAGGACTGACGAACACTGAAGCTTTCTTT. Translating it yields CASSEGGLTNTEAFF. This chain uses TRBV9 with TRBJ1-1, with D unclear. The germline V gene has CDR1 SGDLS and CDR2 YYNGEE. The CDR3 is made up of 15 amino acids. V was pared by 3 bases and J by 1 base, with 13 bases between.

The J gene is TRBJ2-3, the V gene TRBV2, with a weak D call TRBD1 (5 bases). V dropped 9 bases and J dropped 0 bases, with 10 bases sitting between them. Germline CDR1 and CDR2: SNHLY and FYNNEI. This CDR3 region has 13 residues. The CDR3 loop reads CARADRSTDTQYF. The DNA for the CDR3 is TGTGCCAGGGCTGACAGAAGCACAGATACGCAGTATTTT.

V is TRBV9 and J is TRBJ2-2; D is undetermined. Trimming removed 2 bases from V and 6 bases from J, with 14 bases in between. The CDR3 is 15 residues long. In germline, CDR1 is SGDLS, CDR2 YYNGEE. CDR3 loop: CASSVSPGGAGELFF. The DNA of the CDR3 is TGTGCCAGCAGCGTCAGCCCCGGCGGCGCCGGGGAGCTGTTTTTT.

This sequence joins TRBV5-4 and TRBJ1-4; D perhaps matches TRBD1 (6 bases). This CDR3 comprises 15 residues. The germline V gene has CDR1 SGHNT and CDR2 YYREEE (reference sequence). V was shortened by 0 bases and J by 2 bases, with 8 bases between the two germline ends. The CDR3 DNA reads as TGTGCCAGCAGCTTGGGCCAGGGGACTAATGAAAAACTGTTTTTT. Translation gives CASSLGQGTNEKLFF.

This chain connects TRBV5-3 to TRBJ1-4, with 7 bases matching TRBD1. TRBV5-3 is an ORF; its function is uncertain. V was clipped by 1 base and J by 5 bases; unmatched bases: 2. This CDR3 spans 14 amino acids. The CDR3 is CARSLIRGNEKLFF. The CDR3 nucleotides read TGTGCCAGAAGCTTGATCAGGGGGAATGAAAAACTGTTTTTT.

The chain's CDR3 is CASSVKGTGELFF. For the CDR3, the DNA is TGTGCCAGCAGCGTAAAGGGGACCGGGGAGCTGTTTTTT. This chain links TRBV9 with TRBJ2-2; D might be TRBD1 (5 bases). This CDR3 spans 13 amino acids. CDR1 SGDLS and CDR2 YYNGEE come from the germline V gene. V lost 1 base, J lost 5 bases, and 6 bases lay in between. Full variable domain (rest looked up from reference TRBV9 and TRBJ2-2): DSGVTQTPKHLITATGQRVTLRCSPRSGDLSVYWYQQSLDQGLQFLIQYYNGEERAKGNILERFSAQQFPDLHSELNLSSLELGDSALYFCASSVKGTGELFFGEGSRLTVL.

This clone has a handful of counts. The chain links TRBV5-6 to TRBJ1-1; D gene ambiguous. The CDR3 runs to 11 residues. Germline CDR1 SGHDT, CDR2 YYEEEE. The V and J ends lost 3 bases and 12 bases respectively, with 12 bases between them. The DNA for the CDR3 is TGTGCCAGCAGCTCTGAGGCCAGAACTTTCTTT. This translates into CASSSEARTFF. Using reference TRBV5-6 and TRBJ1-1 for the parts outside the CDR3, the full variable domain is DAGVTQSPTHLIKTRGQQVTLRCSPKSGHDTVSWYQQALGQGPQFIFQYYEEEERQRGNFPDRFSGHQFPNYSSELNVNALLLGDSALYLCASSSEARTFFGQGTRLTVV.

The chain employs TRBV3-1 (or the pseudogene TRBV3-2) and TRBJ2-3; D might be TRBD1 (5 bases). Germline loops: CDR1 LGHDT, CDR2 YNNKEL (reference sequence). V lost 1 base, J lost 14 bases, and 13 bases lay in between. The CDR3 runs to 12 residues. CDR3 residues: CASSQVGARVYF. CDR3 nucleotide sequence: TGTGCCAGCAGCCAAGTTGGGGCACGGGTGTATTTT.

V usage is TRBV4-1 and J usage is TRBJ2-4; 8 positions match TRBD1. V shed 0 bases and J 6 bases; nucleotides not matched to a gene: 10. Germline CDR1 is MGHRA and CDR2 is YSYEKL. The CDR3 length is 17 residues. The CDR3 bases are TGCGCCAGCAGCCAAGATGGGGACAGGCAGGGGACAAACATTCAGTACTTC. Its translation: CASSQDGDRQGTNIQYF.

The V call is TRBV7-2, the J call TRBJ2-7, with TRBD2 as a possible D gene (5 bases). CDR3 length: 14 residues. Germline-derived CDR1 and CDR2 are SGHTA and FQGNSA. Trimming cost V 4 bases and J 2 bases, with 12 bases left between them. CDR3 sequence reads: CASSSGNGAYEQYF. In DNA, the CDR3 is TGTGCCAGCAGCTCAGGTAACGGGGCCTACGAGCAGTACTTC.

This chain joins TRBV29-1 and TRBJ2-3, with 12 bases that match TRBD2. Germline loops: CDR1 SQVTM, CDR2 ANQGSEA. This CDR3 region has 14 residues. J was trimmed by 8 bases and V by 6 bases; bases with no gene match: 9. CDR3: CSVRTSGGSRTQYF. In DNA, the CDR3 is TGCAGCGTCCGAACTAGCGGGGGGTCCCGTACGCAGTATTTT.

The rearrangement uses TRBV29-1 and TRBJ1-1, with 7 bases identical to TRBD1. CDR1 and CDR2 from the germline V gene are SQVTM and ANQGSEA. The CDR3 totals 12 residues. After removal of 4 bases from V and 1 base from J, the junction contained 0 bases not matched to a gene. The chain's CDR3 is CSVGTGNTEAFF. CDR3 bases: TGCAGCGTTGGGACAGGGAACACTGAAGCTTTCTTT.

The chain employs TRBV19 and TRBJ2-1; 13 nucleotides agree with TRBD2. CDR1 is LNHDA and CDR2 is SQIVND in the germline V gene (reference sequence). This CDR3 has 17 residues. J gave up 4 bases and V 5 bases, and 8 bases lay outside the gene matches. This CDR3 reads CASSRGLLAGGYNEQFF. The DNA for the CDR3 is TGTGCCAGTAGTCGAGGACTACTAGCGGGAGGGTACAATGAGCAGTTCTTC.

The table lists this clone with a few counts. This chain joins TRBV15 and TRBJ1-5; tentatively, D is TRBD1 (5 bases). The CDR3 runs 16 residues. CDR1 LNHNV and CDR2 YYDKDF come from the germline V gene (reference sequence). Trimming removed 0 bases from V and 5 bases from J, with 14 bases in between. The CDR3 region is CATSRDVRGWDQPQHF. As DNA, the CDR3 is TGTGCCACCAGCAGAGATGTTAGGGGTTGGGATCAGCCCCAGCATTTT.

This clone was observed a single time. The V call is TRBV10-3, the J call TRBJ2-1; a possible D gene is TRBD2 (6 bases). Trimming pared 4 bases from V and 9 bases from J, leaving 13 bases between. Germline V gives CDR1 ENHRY, CDR2 SYGVKD. This CDR3 spans 13 amino acids. CDR3 DNA: TGTGCCATCAGTGGACTAGTTGGGGGTGAGCAGTTCTTC. As protein: CAISGLVGGEQFF.

CDR3 sequence: CASSQLASGNTDTQYF. CDR3 nucleotide sequence: TGCGCCAGCAGCCAACTAGCCAGCGGGAACACAGATACGCAGTATTTT. This chain connects TRBV4-3 to TRBJ2-3, with 7 bases matching TRBD2. The length of the CDR3 is 16 residues. Germline V gene lookup returns CDR1 LGHNA and CDR2 YSLEER. The junction had 7 bases not matched to a gene; V was cut back by 2 bases and J by 2 bases.

The chain is built from TRBV6-4 and TRBJ1-2; 7 bases agree with TRBD1. The germline gives CDR1 MRHNA, CDR2 SNTAGT. The CDR3 extends over 15 amino acids. The V and J ends lost 2 bases and 4 bases, in that order; junction bases with no gene match: 7. Here the CDR3 DNA reads TGTGCCAGCAGTGACACGGCGGCAGGGGGCTATGGCTACACCTTC. Its translation: CASSDTAAGGYGYTF.